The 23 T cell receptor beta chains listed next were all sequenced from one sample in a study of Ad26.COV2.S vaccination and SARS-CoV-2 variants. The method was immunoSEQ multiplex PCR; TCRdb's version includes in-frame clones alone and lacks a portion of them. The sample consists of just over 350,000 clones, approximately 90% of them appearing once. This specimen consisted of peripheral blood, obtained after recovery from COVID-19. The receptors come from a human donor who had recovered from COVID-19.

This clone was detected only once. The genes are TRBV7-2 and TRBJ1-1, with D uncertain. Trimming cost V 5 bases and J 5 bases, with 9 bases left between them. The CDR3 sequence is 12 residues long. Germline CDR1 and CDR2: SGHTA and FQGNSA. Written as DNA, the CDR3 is TGTGCCAGCAGCCAAGGGAGGACTGAAGCTTTCTTT. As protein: CASSQGRTEAFF.

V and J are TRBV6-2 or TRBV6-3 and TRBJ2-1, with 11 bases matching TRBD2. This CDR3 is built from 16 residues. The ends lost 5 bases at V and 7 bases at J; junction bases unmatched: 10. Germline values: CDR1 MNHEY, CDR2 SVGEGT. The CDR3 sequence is CASSQRSSGGFNEQFF. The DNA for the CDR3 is TGTGCCAGCAGTCAACGCTCTAGCGGGGGGTTTAATGAGCAGTTCTTC.

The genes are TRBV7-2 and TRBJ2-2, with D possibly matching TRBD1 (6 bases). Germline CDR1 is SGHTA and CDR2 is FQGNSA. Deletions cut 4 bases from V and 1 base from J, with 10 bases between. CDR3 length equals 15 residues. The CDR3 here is CASSSPTGNTGELFF. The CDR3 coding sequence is TGTGCCAGCAGCTCACCGACAGGGAACACCGGGGAGCTGTTTTTT.

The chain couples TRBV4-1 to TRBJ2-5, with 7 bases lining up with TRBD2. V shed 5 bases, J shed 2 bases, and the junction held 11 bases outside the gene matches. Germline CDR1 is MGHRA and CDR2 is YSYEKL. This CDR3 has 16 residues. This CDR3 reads CASSITPMGLQETQYF. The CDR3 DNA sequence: TGCGCCAGCAGCATCACACCCATGGGACTACAAGAGACCCAGTACTTC.

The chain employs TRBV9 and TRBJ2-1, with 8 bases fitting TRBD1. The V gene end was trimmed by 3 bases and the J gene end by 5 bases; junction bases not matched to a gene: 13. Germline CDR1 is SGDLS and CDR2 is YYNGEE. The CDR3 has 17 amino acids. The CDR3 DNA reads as TGTGCCAGCAGCGACCAATCTACCGGGACAGGCGACAATGAGCAGTTCTTC. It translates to CASSDQSTGTGDNEQFF.

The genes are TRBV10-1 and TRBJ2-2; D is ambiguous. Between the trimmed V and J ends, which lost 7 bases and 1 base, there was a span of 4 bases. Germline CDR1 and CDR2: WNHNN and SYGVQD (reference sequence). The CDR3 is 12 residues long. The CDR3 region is CASTKNTGELFF. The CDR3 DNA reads TGCGCCAGCACTAAGAACACCGGGGAGCTGTTTTTT.

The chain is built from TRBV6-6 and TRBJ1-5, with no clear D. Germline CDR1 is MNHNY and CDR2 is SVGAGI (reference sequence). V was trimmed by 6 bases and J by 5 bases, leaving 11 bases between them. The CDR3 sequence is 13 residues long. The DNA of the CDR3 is TGTGCCAGCAGCTCCATTGGGTATCAGCCCCAGCATTTT. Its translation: CASSSIGYQPQHF.

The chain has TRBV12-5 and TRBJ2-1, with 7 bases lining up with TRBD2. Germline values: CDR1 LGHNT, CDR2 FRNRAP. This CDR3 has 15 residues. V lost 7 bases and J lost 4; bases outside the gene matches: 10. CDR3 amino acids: CASAKRASGYNEQFF. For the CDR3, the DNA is TGTGCTAGTGCTAAGAGGGCTAGCGGATACAATGAGCAGTTCTTC. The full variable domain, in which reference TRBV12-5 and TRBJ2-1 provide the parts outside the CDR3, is DARVTQTPRHKVTEMGQEVTMRCQPILGHNTVFWYRQTMMQGLELLAYFRNRAPLDDSGMPKDRFSAEMPDATLATLKIQPSEPRDSAVYFCASAKRASGYNEQFFGPGTRLTVL.

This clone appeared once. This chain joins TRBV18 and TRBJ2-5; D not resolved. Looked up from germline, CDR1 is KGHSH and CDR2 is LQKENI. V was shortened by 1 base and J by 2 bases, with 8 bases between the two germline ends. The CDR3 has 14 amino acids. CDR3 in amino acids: CASSPRGTQETQYF. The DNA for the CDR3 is TGTGCCAGCTCACCACGTGGAACTCAAGAGACCCAGTACTTC.

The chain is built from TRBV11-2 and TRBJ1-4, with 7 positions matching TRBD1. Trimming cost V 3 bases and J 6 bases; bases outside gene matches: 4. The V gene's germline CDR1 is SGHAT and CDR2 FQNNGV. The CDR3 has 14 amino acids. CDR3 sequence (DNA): TGTGCCAGCAGCTTGACAGGGAGGGATGAAAAACTGTTTTTT. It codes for CASSLTGRDEKLFF.

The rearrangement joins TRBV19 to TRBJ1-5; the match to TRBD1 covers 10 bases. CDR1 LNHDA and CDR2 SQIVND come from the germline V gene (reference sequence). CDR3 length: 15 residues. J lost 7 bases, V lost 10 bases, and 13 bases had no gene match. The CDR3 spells CATRVLGTGEQPQHF. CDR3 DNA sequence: TGTGCCACTAGAGTTCTTGGGACAGGGGAACAGCCCCAGCATTTT.

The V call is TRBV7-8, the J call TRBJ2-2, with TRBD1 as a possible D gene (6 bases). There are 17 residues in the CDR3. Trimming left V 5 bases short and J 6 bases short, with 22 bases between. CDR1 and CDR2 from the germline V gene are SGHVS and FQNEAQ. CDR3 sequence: CASSLFSWDNGAGELFF. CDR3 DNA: TGTGCCAGCAGCCTTTTTTCCTGGGACAATGGCGCCGGGGAGCTGTTTTTT.

Here the CDR3 reads CASSYPNSPLHF. In DNA, the CDR3 is TGTGCCAGCAGTTACCCCAATTCACCCCTCCACTTT. The gene calls are TRBV6-2 or TRBV6-3 and TRBJ1-6; D gene ambiguous. The CDR3 length is 12 residues. V lost 2 bases and J 7 bases, leaving 3 bases between the germline ends. Germline values: CDR1 MNHEY, CDR2 SVGEGT.

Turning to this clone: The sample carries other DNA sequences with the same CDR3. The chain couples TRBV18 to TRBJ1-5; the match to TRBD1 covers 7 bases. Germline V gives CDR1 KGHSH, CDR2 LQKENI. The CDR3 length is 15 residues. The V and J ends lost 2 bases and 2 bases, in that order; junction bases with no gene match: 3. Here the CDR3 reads CASSPGQGGNQPQHF. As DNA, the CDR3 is TGTGCCAGCTCACCAGGCCAGGGGGGCAATCAGCCCCAGCATTTT.

The CDR3 is CASSDRGPDEQFF. In DNA, the CDR3 is TGTGCCAGCAGTGACCGCGGGCCCGATGAGCAGTTCTTC. The chain links TRBV6-4 to TRBJ2-1; D may be TRBD2 (5 bases). The V and J ends lost 2 bases and 8 bases respectively, with 10 bases between them. Germline CDR1 reads MRHNA; CDR2 reads SNTAGT. CDR3 size: 13 residues.

CDR3 loop: CASSPGLAGGLLHEQYF. The DNA of the CDR3 is TGTGCCAGCAGTCCAGGACTAGCGGGGGGCCTTCTCCACGAGCAGTACTTC. This rearrangement joins TRBV5-4 to TRBJ2-7, with 14 bases lining up with TRBD2. The J segment lost 5 bases and the V segment lost 5 bases, leaving 12 bases of the junction unmatched. The CDR3 spans 17 residues. The V gene's germline CDR1 is SGHNT and CDR2 YYREEE (reference sequence).

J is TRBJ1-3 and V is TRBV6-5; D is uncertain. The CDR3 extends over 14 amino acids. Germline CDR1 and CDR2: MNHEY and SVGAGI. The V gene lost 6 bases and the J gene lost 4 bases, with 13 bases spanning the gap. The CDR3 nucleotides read TGTGCCAGCAGATATGCAGCTCTGGGAAACACCATATATTTT. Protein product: CASRYAALGNTIYF.

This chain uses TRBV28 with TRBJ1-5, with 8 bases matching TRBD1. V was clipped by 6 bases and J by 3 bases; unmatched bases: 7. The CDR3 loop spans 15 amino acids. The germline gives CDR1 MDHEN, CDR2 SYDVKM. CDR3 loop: CASSSRDRNNQPQHF. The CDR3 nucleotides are TGTGCCAGCAGCTCCCGGGACAGGAACAATCAGCCCCAGCATTTT.

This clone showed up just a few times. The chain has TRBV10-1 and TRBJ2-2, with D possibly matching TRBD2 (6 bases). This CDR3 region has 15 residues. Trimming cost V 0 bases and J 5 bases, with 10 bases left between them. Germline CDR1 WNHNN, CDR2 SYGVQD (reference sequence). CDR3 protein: CASSESGDSTGELFF. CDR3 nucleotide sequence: TGCGCCAGCAGTGAGTCAGGGGACTCAACCGGGGAGCTGTTTTTT.

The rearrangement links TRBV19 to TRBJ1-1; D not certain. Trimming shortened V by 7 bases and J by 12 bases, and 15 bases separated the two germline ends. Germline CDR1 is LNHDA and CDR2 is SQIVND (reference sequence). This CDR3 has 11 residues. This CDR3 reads CASTLGALTFF. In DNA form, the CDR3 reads TGTGCCAGTACACTCGGCGCTTTGACTTTCTTT.

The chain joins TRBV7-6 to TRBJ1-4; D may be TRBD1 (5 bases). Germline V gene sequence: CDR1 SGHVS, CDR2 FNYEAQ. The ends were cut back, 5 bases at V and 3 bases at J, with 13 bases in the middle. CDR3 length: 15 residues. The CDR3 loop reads CASSPQRTPNEKLFF. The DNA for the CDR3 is TGTGCCAGCAGCCCCCAACGGACACCTAATGAAAAACTGTTTTTT. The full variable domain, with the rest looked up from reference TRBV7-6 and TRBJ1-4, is GAGVSQSPRYKVTKRGQDVALRCDPISGHVSLYWYRQALGQGPEFLTYFNYEAQQDKSGLPNDRFSAERPEGSISTLTIQRTEQRDSAMYRCASSPQRTPNEKLFFGSGTQLSVL.

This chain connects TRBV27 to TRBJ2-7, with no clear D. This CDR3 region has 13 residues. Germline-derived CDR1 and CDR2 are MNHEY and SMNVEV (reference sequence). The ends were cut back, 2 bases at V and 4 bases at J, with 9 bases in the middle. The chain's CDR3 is CASSLGHGYEQYF. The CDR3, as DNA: TGTGCCAGCAGTTTAGGGCACGGGTACGAGCAGTACTTC.

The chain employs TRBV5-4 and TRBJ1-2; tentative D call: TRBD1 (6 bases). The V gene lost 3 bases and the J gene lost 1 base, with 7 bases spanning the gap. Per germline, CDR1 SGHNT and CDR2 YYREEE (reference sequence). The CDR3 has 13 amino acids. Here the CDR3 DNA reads TGTGCCAGCAGCTCGGACAGTAACTATGGCTACACCTTC. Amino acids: CASSSDSNYGYTF.